The 21 T cell receptor beta chains listed next were all sequenced from one sample in a study of blood T cell repertoires in COVID-19. The table came from immunoSEQ multiplex PCR; TCRdb's copy has only in-frame clones and leaves some out. There are more than 65,000 clones in the sample; about 80% occur only once, and about an eighth lies in the top ten. Sequencing was carried out using peripheral blood. Source of these receptors: a woman aged 80 or older with acute or convalescent COVID-19.

This chain connects TRBV18 to TRBJ2-2; TRBD2 is a possible D gene (6 bases). Per the germline V gene, CDR1 is KGHSH and CDR2 is LQKENI. Deletions cut 3 bases from V and 6 bases from J, with 14 bases between. The CDR3 spans 15 residues. This CDR3 is CASSPWQGGSGELFF. CDR3 nucleotide sequence: TGTGCCAGCTCACCGTGGCAGGGAGGATCCGGGGAGCTGTTTTTT.

This CDR3 reads CASSLVGGRYNEKLFF. In DNA, the CDR3 is TGTGCCAGCAGCTTAGTGGGGGGACGTTATAATGAAAAACTGTTTTTT. The V and J genes are TRBV7-6 and TRBJ1-4; possibly TRBD1 for D (5 bases). V lost 1 base and J lost 4, with 13 bases in between. The CDR3 totals 16 residues. Germline V gene sequence: CDR1 SGHVS, CDR2 FNYEAQ.

The chain joins TRBV24-1 to TRBJ2-1, with D hard to call. This CDR3 has 15 residues. The germline V gene encodes CDR1 KGHDR and CDR2 SFDVKD. Trimming stripped 8 bases from V and 0 bases from J, with 13 bases between. This CDR3 reads CATISRPRSYNEQFF. The CDR3 coding sequence is TGTGCCACCATCTCGAGGCCGCGCTCCTACAATGAGCAGTTCTTC.

V usage is TRBV11-2 and J usage is TRBJ2-7; 9 bases fit TRBD2. The V gene's germline CDR1 is SGHAT and CDR2 FQNNGV. After removal of 2 bases from V and 3 bases from J, the junction contained 11 bases not matched to a gene. This CDR3 has 17 amino acids. The CDR3 DNA reads TGTGCCAGCAGCTTAAATTGGGCGGCGGGGGGGGGCTACGAGCAGTACTTC. It encodes CASSLNWAAGGGYEQYF.

This clone showed up just a few times. The chain couples TRBV4-1 to TRBJ2-1; D may be TRBD1 (5 bases). The CDR3 runs to 17 residues. The V and J ends lost 0 bases and 8 bases respectively, with 20 bases between them. In germline, CDR1 is MGHRA, CDR2 YSYEKL. The CDR3, as DNA: TGCGCCAGCAGCCAAGACCGGACATATGGTGCCCGCGATGAGCAGTTCTTC. Encoded protein: CASSQDRTYGARDEQFF.

The chain is built from TRBV7-9 and TRBJ1-4, with D maybe TRBD1 (5 bases). Trimming removed 7 bases from V and 5 bases from J, with 14 bases in between. The germline gives CDR1 SEHNR, CDR2 FQNEAQ (reference sequence). The CDR3 is 14 amino acids. CDR3 residues: CASTPARVNEKLFF. For the CDR3, the DNA is TGTGCCAGCACCCCGGCCAGGGTAAATGAAAAACTGTTTTTT. The variable domain in full, completed from reference TRBV7-9 and TRBJ1-4, reads DTGVSQNPRHKITKRGQNVTFRCDPISEHNRLYWYRQTLGQGPEFLTYFQNEAQLEKSRLLSDRFSAERPKGSFSTLEIQRTEQGDSAMYLCASTPARVNEKLFFGSGTQLSVL.

As DNA, the CDR3 is TGTGCCAGCAGCCCCATGACTAGCGGGAGTATCGGCGGGGAGCTGTTTTTT. Its translation: CASSPMTSGSIGGELFF. The chain is built from TRBV3-1 (or the pseudogene TRBV3-2) and TRBJ2-2, with 12 bases aligning to TRBD2. This CDR3 comprises 17 residues. Losses at the gene ends were 4 bases for V and 7 bases for J; bases not matched to a gene: 10. Germline V CDR1 and CDR2: LGHDT, YNNKEL (reference sequence).

V and J are TRBV21-1 and TRBJ2-1; no check of the table's D call, TRBD1, against the DNA was made. TRBV21-1 is assigned pseudogene status. The CDR3 has 17 amino acids. The chain's CDR3 is CASSKPRDRGLYNEQFF. The CDR3 bases are TGTGCCAGCAGCAAACCAAGGGACAGGGGGCTATACAATGAGCAGTTCTTC.

The chain has TRBV6-6 and TRBJ1-2; TRBD1 aligns across 8 bases. Germline V gene sequence: CDR1 MNHNY, CDR2 SVGAGI (reference sequence). V shed 7 bases and J 3 bases; nucleotides not matched to a gene: 7. The CDR3 loop spans 14 amino acids. The DNA of the CDR3 is TGTGCCAGCACCTTACTGACAGGGGACTATGGCTACACCTTC. Its translation is CASTLLTGDYGYTF.

This chain joins TRBV23-1 and TRBJ2-5; 7 nucleotides line up with TRBD2. TRBV23-1 is labeled an ORF, and its function is uncertain. V was pared by 1 base and J by 4 bases, with 9 bases of the junction left unmatched. The CDR3 length is 16 residues. CDR3 residues: CASSQFGGRKGETQYF. The CDR3 DNA is TGCGCCAGCAGTCAATTCGGCGGGAGAAAGGGAGAGACCCAGTACTTC.

The chain recombines TRBV28 with TRBJ2-1; TRBD2 matches 7 bases. J was trimmed by 0 bases and V by 8 bases; bases with no gene match: 7. Germline CDR1 reads MDHEN; CDR2 reads SYDVKM. This CDR3 is built from 15 residues. CDR3 region: CASPPGGPSYNEQFF. CDR3 nucleotides: TGTGCCAGCCCCCCGGGAGGACCCTCCTACAATGAGCAGTTCTTC. The whole variable domain, filled in from reference TRBV28 and TRBJ2-1, reads DVKVTQSSRYLVKRTGEKVFLECVQDMDHENMFWYRQDPGLGLRLIYFSYDVKMKEKGDIPEGYSVSREKKERFSLILESASTNQTSMYLCASPPGGPSYNEQFFGPGTRLTVL.

The chain carries TRBV7-7 and TRBJ2-5; 10 positions agree with TRBD1. The CDR3 is made up of 14 amino acids. The germline CDR1 and CDR2 sequences are SSHAT and FNYEAQ (reference sequence). The J segment lost 5 bases and the V segment lost 5 bases, leaving 5 bases of the junction unmatched. The CDR3 sequence: CASSAGQGSETQYF. The CDR3 DNA reads TGTGCCAGCAGCGCGGGACAGGGGAGTGAGACCCAGTACTTC.

This clone was recorded only once. This chain links TRBV6-5 with TRBJ2-2, with a tentative D call TRBD2 (5 bases). V was cut by 6 bases and J by 1 base, with 9 bases left in between. The CDR3 totals 14 residues. Germline lookup yields CDR1 MNHEY and CDR2 SVGAGI. The DNA for the CDR3 is TGTGCCAGCAGCCTGGACTGGAACACCGGGGAGCTGTTTTTT. This encodes CASSLDWNTGELFF.

The chain recombines TRBV27 with TRBJ2-7, with TRBD1 identical over 8 bases. Germline values: CDR1 MNHEY, CDR2 SMNVEV (reference sequence). Losses at the gene ends were 3 bases for V and 3 bases for J; bases not matched to a gene: 4. This CDR3 region has 14 residues. CDR3: CASSFQGAGYEQYF. The CDR3 DNA is TGTGCCAGCAGTTTTCAGGGGGCAGGCTACGAGCAGTACTTC.

This clone was counted a few times. V usage is TRBV7-2 and J usage is TRBJ2-1, with TRBD2 matching 13 bases. The CDR3 totals 18 residues. The V segment lost 5 bases and the J segment 0 bases; nucleotides outside the gene matches: 7. Germline values: CDR1 SGHTA, CDR2 FQGNSA. CDR3 residues: CASSLRTSGRSSYNEQFF. DNA of the CDR3: TGTGCCAGCAGCCTACGGACTAGCGGGAGATCCTCCTACAATGAGCAGTTCTTC.

The chain employs TRBV7-8 and TRBJ1-6; 7 nucleotides agree with TRBD1. The CDR3 extends over 15 amino acids. V lost 4 bases, J lost 7 bases, and 7 bases stayed unmatched. The germline gives CDR1 SGHVS, CDR2 FQNEAQ. The CDR3 protein is CASSSGQVGNSPLHF. CDR3 in DNA: TGTGCCAGCAGCTCCGGACAGGTCGGGAATTCACCCCTCCACTTT.

The chain couples TRBV30 to TRBJ2-3, with no clear D. CDR3 size: 14 residues. The ends were cut back, 0 bases at V and 5 bases at J, with 12 bases in the middle. Germline CDR1 is GTSNPN and CDR2 is SVGIG (reference sequence). In DNA form, the CDR3 reads TGTGCCTGGAGTGTACTCCCCCCGGGAGATACGCAGTATTTT. Encoded protein: CAWSVLPPGDTQYF. The full variable domain, its missing parts supplied by reference TRBV30 and TRBJ2-3, is SQTIHQWPATLVQPVGSPLSLECTVEGTSNPNLYWYRQAAGRGLQLLFYSVGIGQISSEVPQNLSASRPQDRQFILSSKKLLLSDSGFYLCAWSVLPPGDTQYFGPGTRLTVL.

The genes are TRBV18 and TRBJ2-7; D gene unclear. The CDR3 length is 12 residues. V was clipped by 3 bases and J by 3 bases, with 6 bases between them. Germline values: CDR1 KGHSH, CDR2 LQKENI. CDR3 DNA: TGTGCCAGCTCACCTAATTACTACGAGCAGTACTTC. Its protein product is CASSPNYYEQYF.

The V and J genes are TRBV6-5 and TRBJ2-2; D is possibly TRBD2 (6 bases). This CDR3 contains 14 residues. With 6 bases removed from V and 7 bases from J, the gap between germline ends came to 15 bases. The germline CDR1 and CDR2 sequences are MNHEY and SVGAGI. As DNA, the CDR3 is TGTGCCAGCAGGGGGGGTTTTAAGAACGGGGAGCTGTTTTTT. Translating gives CASRGGFKNGELFF.

The V and J genes are TRBV6-5 and TRBJ2-5; D possibly corresponds to TRBD2 (6 bases). CDR1 MNHEY and CDR2 SVGAGI come from the germline V gene. The CDR3 extends over 16 amino acids. V dropped 2 bases and J dropped 2 bases, with 15 bases sitting between them. In nucleotides, the CDR3 is TGTGCCAGCAGTTACGGGGCTAGCGCAAAACAAGAGACCCAGTACTTC. As protein: CASSYGASAKQETQYF.

There are a few counts of this clone. The genes are TRBV6-6 and TRBJ1-4; possible D gene TRBD1, 6 bases. Germline V gene data show CDR1 as MNHNY and CDR2 as SVGAGI (reference sequence). This CDR3 contains 16 residues. Trimming stripped 4 bases from V and 3 bases from J, with 15 bases between. The CDR3 sequence: CASSFWQGLANEKLFF. In DNA, the CDR3 is TGTGCCAGCAGTTTCTGGCAGGGGCTGGCTAATGAAAAACTGTTTTTT.